This T cell receptor beta chain was captured by sequencing in a study of identifying expanded T cells in peripheral blood. Some clones are missing from TCRdb's copy, which holds only in-frame ones; the method was immunoSEQ multiplex PCR. The sample holds under 70,000 clones, 87% seen once. Germline values: CDR1 LNHDA, CDR2 SQIVND (reference sequence). The CDR3 extends over 16 amino acids. V lost 6 bases and J lost 2; bases outside the gene matches: 6. Worth noting for this clone: The antigen is undetermined.

Overall study results and limits: Across healthy donors, higher total template counts meant significantly greater approximately two-week count variance.

No infections or other immune events were documented during collection. The source of this sequence is a person between 18 and 70 years old in good health. Source material: blood. The chain recombines TRBV19 with TRBJ2-6, with 8 bases matching TRBD1. The CDR3 is CASSPDRGTGANVLTF. The CDR3, as DNA: TGTGCCAGTAGCCCCGACAGGGGCACTGGGGCCAACGTCCTGACTTTC.